These 30 T cell receptor beta chains came from one sample sequenced in a study of CD8+ T cells in alopecia areata. Treatment meaning: oral pan-JAK inhibitor, 5-10 mg twice daily. Following extraction, RNA underwent reverse transcription to cDNA, which served as the sequencing template. Assay used: immunoSEQ multiplex PCR; TCRdb lists only in-frame clones, some missing. The repertoire includes roughly 210,000 clones, roughly two fifths of them detected once, and about 2.4% sits in the top ten. The sequencing here drew on CD4+ T cells sorted from blood, taken around week 37, from a patient treated with tofacitinib. These receptors came from a human donor with alopecia areata.

This clone showed up many times. This CDR3 reads CASSRRRAQETQYF. The CDR3 coding sequence is TGTGCCAGCAGTCGTCGCAGGGCCCAAGAGACCCAGTACTTC. V usage is TRBV2 and J usage is TRBJ2-5, with D perhaps TRBD1 (5 bases). This CDR3 is built from 14 residues. Per the germline V gene, CDR1 is SNHLY and CDR2 is FYNNEI. Trimming left V 5 bases short and J 1 base short, with 11 bases between. The full variable domain, its missing parts supplied by reference TRBV2 and TRBJ2-5, is EPEVTQTPSHQVTQMGQEVILRCVPISNHLYFYWYRQILGQKVEFLVSFYNNEISEKSEIFDDQFSVERPDGSNFTLKIRSTKLEDSAMYFCASSRRRAQETQYFGPGTRLLVL.

This clone appeared a few times. V usage is TRBV29-1 and J usage is TRBJ1-5, with D possibly matching TRBD1 (6 bases). Between the trimmed V and J ends, which lost 4 bases and 7 bases, there was a span of 14 bases. Germline loops: CDR1 SQVTM, CDR2 ANQGSEA. CDR3 length: 13 amino acids. This CDR3 reads CSVGQEAGQPQHF. The DNA of the CDR3 is TGCAGCGTTGGACAGGAGGCAGGCCAGCCCCAGCATTTT.

CDR3 loop: CASSLGVGGLSEQYF. CDR3 DNA sequence: TGTGCCAGCAGCTTAGGCGTTGGAGGCCTTTCCGAGCAGTACTTC. The rearrangement joins TRBV7-2 to TRBJ2-7, with D tentatively TRBD2 (5 bases). CDR1 and CDR2 from the germline V gene are SGHTA and FQGNSA. Deletions cut 1 base from V and 6 bases from J, with 16 bases between. The CDR3 length is 15 residues.

Points on this clone: Other DNA variants within this sample encode the same CDR3. J is TRBJ2-7 and V is TRBV20-1; D not resolved. There are 11 residues in the CDR3. CDR1 DFQATT and CDR2 SNEGSKA come from the germline V gene (reference sequence). With 3 bases removed from V and 4 bases from J, the gap between germline ends came to 7 bases. In DNA form, the CDR3 reads TGCAGTGCTAGGTTCGGGTACGAGCAGTACTTC. Encoded protein: CSARFGYEQYF.

The rearrangement joins TRBV5-1 to TRBJ2-2; D is unclear. Trimming took 1 base from V and 7 from J, leaving 11 bases between them. The CDR3 totals 14 residues. The germline gives CDR1 SGHRS, CDR2 YFSETQ. The CDR3 region is CASSLSRPSGELFF. The CDR3 bases are TGCGCCAGCAGCTTGTCCAGGCCCAGCGGGGAGCTGTTTTTT.

As for this clone: Relative to the germline gene, one junction end is altered; a read error may explain this. The gene calls are TRBV7-9 and TRBJ1-1, with 8 bases aligning to TRBD1. Germline V lookup: CDR1 SEHNR, CDR2 FQNEAQ (reference sequence). The CDR3 runs 13 residues. CDR3 amino acids: CASSFQQGGDIPF. CDR3 sequence (DNA): TGTGCCAGCAGCTTCCAACAGGGGGGCGACATCCCCTTT. The entire variable domain, with the rest obtained from reference TRBV7-9 and TRBJ1-1, is as follows: DTGVSQNPRHKITKRGQNVTFRCDPISEHNRLYWYRQTLGQGPEFLTYFQNEAQLEKSRLLSDRFSAERPKGSFSTLEIQRTEQGDSAMYLCASSFQQGGDIPFGQGTRLTVV.

Concerning this clone itself: Other DNA sequences in this specimen translate into the identical CDR3. The chain uses TRBV30 and TRBJ2-6; D remains unclear. This CDR3 is 14 amino acids long. The germline gives CDR1 GTSNPN, CDR2 SVGIG (reference sequence). Deletions cut 0 bases from V and 1 base from J, with 4 bases between. CDR3 DNA: TGTGCCTGGAGTGTAGGTTCTGGGGCCAACGTCCTGACTTTC. Translation gives CAWSVGSGANVLTF.

This clone appeared a single time. The chain has TRBV6-1 and TRBJ1-1, with D possibly matching TRBD1 (5 bases). V lost 6 bases to trimming and J lost 11 bases, with 16 bases between them. CDR1 MNHNS and CDR2 SASEGT come from the germline V gene. This CDR3 region has 12 residues. The CDR3 nucleotides read TGTGCCAGCAGCCCTGGAGAAAGGGACGCTTTCTTT. It codes for CASSPGERDAFF.

Note on this clone: The same CDR3 arises from other DNA sequences in this sample as well. The chain carries TRBV28 and TRBJ1-2, with unresolved D. Trimming cost V 5 bases and J 5 bases, with 12 bases left between them. CDR1 is MDHEN, CDR2 SYDVKM, per germline. This CDR3 has 13 residues. The CDR3 protein is CASSPPGEYGYTF. As DNA, the CDR3 is TGTGCCAGCAGTCCCCCCGGGGAGTATGGCTACACCTTC.

This clone was counted between two and nine times. The chain uses TRBV25-1 and TRBJ1-2; the D gene is possibly TRBD1 (5 bases). The CDR3 length is 14 residues. V was clipped by 5 bases and J by 6 bases, with 16 bases between them. Germline loops: CDR1 MGHDK, CDR2 SYGVNS. As DNA, the CDR3 is TGTGCCAGCAGTAGAACCGCAGGGCCGAATGGCTACACCTTC. It encodes CASSRTAGPNGYTF.

This clone was seen more than once but under ten times. The CDR3 here is CASSLGTAGVGELFF. In DNA form, the CDR3 reads TGTGCCAGCAGCCTTGGGACTGCGGGCGTCGGGGAGCTGTTTTTT. This chain uses TRBV7-2 with TRBJ2-2, with D tentatively TRBD2 (6 bases). Trimming left V 5 bases short and J 7 bases short, with 17 bases between. The CDR3 runs to 15 residues. Per germline, CDR1 SGHTA and CDR2 FQGNSA.

V gene TRBV30 combines with J gene TRBJ2-2; D is undetermined. V lost 0 bases to trimming and J lost 6 bases, with 11 bases between them. Germline CDR1 is GTSNPN and CDR2 is SVGIG (reference sequence). The CDR3 spans 14 residues. As DNA, the CDR3 is TGTGCCTGGAGTGTACGGACCCTACCCGGGGAGCTGTTTTTT. Its protein product is CAWSVRTLPGELFF. Drawing the rest from reference TRBV30 and TRBJ2-2, the complete variable domain is SQTIHQWPATLVQPVGSPLSLECTVEGTSNPNLYWYRQAAGRGLQLLFYSVGIGQISSEVPQNLSASRPQDRQFILSSKKLLLSDSGFYLCAWSVRTLPGELFFGEGSRLTVL.

This clone was counted a few times. The chain recombines TRBV29-1 with TRBJ1-2; TRBD1 agrees at 8 bases. J lost 9 bases, V lost 6 bases, and 6 bases had no gene match. The CDR3 has 11 amino acids. Germline V lookup: CDR1 SQVTM, CDR2 ANQGSEA. Written as DNA, the CDR3 is TGCAGCGTCAACCCAGGGGGCCGCTACACCTTC. It yields the protein CSVNPGGRYTF.

The gene calls are TRBV2 and TRBJ2-7; TRBD1 aligns across 7 bases. The junction had 7 bases not matched to a gene; V was cut back by 6 bases and J by 2 bases. Germline assignment: CDR1 SNHLY and CDR2 FYNNEI. CDR3 length: 14 residues. CDR3 sequence: CASRPGQQTYEQYF. CDR3 in DNA: TGTGCCAGCAGGCCGGGACAGCAAACCTACGAGCAGTACTTC.

This clone was found once. The rearrangement joins TRBV5-1 to TRBJ2-6; no clear D. The CDR3 extends over 14 amino acids. Germline lookup yields CDR1 SGHRS and CDR2 YFSETQ. The ends were cut back, 3 bases at V and 4 bases at J, with 8 bases in the middle. DNA of the CDR3: TGCGCCAGCAGCTCGATTTCAGGGGCCAACGTCCTGACTTTC. It translates to CASSSISGANVLTF.

The CDR3 DNA reads TGTGCCAGCAGCTTAGAGGGCCTAGCAGATACGCAGTATTTT. It codes for CASSLEGLADTQYF. The chain couples TRBV7-2 to TRBJ2-3; D is ambiguous. Germline V lookup: CDR1 SGHTA, CDR2 FQGNSA. CDR3 length equals 14 residues. Trimming pared 1 base from V and 4 bases from J, leaving 9 bases between.

The chain is built from TRBV2 and TRBJ1-1; D gene uncertain. This CDR3 has 12 amino acids. The V end was cut by 6 bases, the J end by 3 bases, with 8 bases between. From germline, CDR1 is SNHLY and CDR2 FYNNEI. As DNA, the CDR3 is TGTGCCAGCAGCATCGGGGACACTGAAGCTTTCTTT. It yields the protein CASSIGDTEAFF.

This chain uses TRBV30 with TRBJ1-1; D may be TRBD1 (5 bases). V lost 3 bases and J 1 base, leaving 12 bases between the germline ends. CDR1 and CDR2 from the germline V gene are GTSNPN and SVGIG (reference sequence). This CDR3 spans 14 amino acids. CDR3 sequence reads: CAWSPGRKNTEAFF. The CDR3 DNA reads TGTGCCTGGAGCCCGGGACGGAAGAACACTGAAGCTTTCTTT.

V gene TRBV4-3 combines with J gene TRBJ2-1, with no clear D. CDR1 is LGHNA and CDR2 is YSLEER in the germline V gene. Trimming took off 2 bases at V and 10 bases at J, with 12 bases between the two ends. The CDR3 extends over 13 amino acids. The CDR3 DNA is TGCGCCAGCAGCCAAACCTGGTCCCGGGAGCAGTTCTTC. This sequence encodes CASSQTWSREQFF.

This clone was seen only a few times. This chain uses TRBV29-1 with TRBJ2-3; D perhaps matches TRBD1 (5 bases). The CDR3 has 14 residues. The germline V gene has CDR1 SQVTM and CDR2 ANQGSEA. Trimming removed 4 bases from V and 1 base from J, with 12 bases in between. The CDR3 reads CSVGLGRGTDTQYF. The CDR3 region has the DNA TGCAGCGTTGGGCTGGGGCGAGGCACAGATACGCAGTATTTT.

This rearrangement joins TRBV6-1 to TRBJ1-5; a possible D gene is TRBD1 (5 bases). Trimming took off 6 bases at V and 3 bases at J, with 12 bases between the two ends. The CDR3 has 14 residues. CDR1 MNHNS and CDR2 SASEGT come from the germline V gene. The CDR3 protein is CASRLGPVNQPQHF. DNA of the CDR3: TGTGCCAGCAGGCTGGGACCGGTCAATCAGCCCCAGCATTTT.

This clone was detected a few times. This chain connects TRBV11-2 to TRBJ2-3; 9 bases map to TRBD2. This CDR3 contains 16 residues. Germline V CDR1 and CDR2: SGHAT, FQNNGV. V lost 5 bases and J lost 0; bases outside the gene matches: 6. The CDR3 nucleotides read TGTGCCAGCAGCGCCCGACTAGCGGTTAGCACAGATACGCAGTATTTT. It codes for CASSARLAVSTDTQYF.

This clone was picked up a small number of times. The V call is TRBV4-3, the J call TRBJ1-2; TRBD1 matches 8 bases. This CDR3 is built from 13 residues. In germline, CDR1 is LGHNA, CDR2 YSLEER. Trimming took 2 bases from V and 7 from J; bases not matched to a gene: 3. The CDR3 nucleotides read TGCGCCAGCAGCCAAACAGGGGGTGGTGGCTACACCTTC. Its translation: CASSQTGGGGYTF.

The table lists this clone with a few counts. The chain has TRBV7-2 and TRBJ1-5; 7 nucleotides agree with TRBD1. This CDR3 has 13 amino acids. V lost 5 bases to trimming and J lost 7 bases; unmatched junction nucleotides: 5. Germline CDR1 SGHTA, CDR2 FQGNSA. CDR3 residues: CASSPGQAQPQHF. The CDR3 coding sequence is TGTGCCAGCAGCCCCGGACAGGCCCAGCCCCAGCATTTT.

This CDR3 reads CASSLEAEGTTQYF. CDR3 DNA sequence: TGCGCCAGCAGCTTGGAGGCAGAAGGCACGACCCAGTACTTC. The chain uses TRBV5-1 and TRBJ2-5; D is unclear. Per the germline V gene, CDR1 is SGHRS and CDR2 is YFSETQ. The CDR3 sequence is 14 residues long. V was cut by 0 bases and J by 7 bases, with 13 bases left in between. Full variable domain (missing parts from reference TRBV5-1 and TRBJ2-5): KAGVTQTPRYLIKTRGQQVTLSCSPISGHRSVSWYQQTPGQGLQFLFEYFSETQRNKGNFPGRFSGRQFSNSRSEMNVSTLELGDSALYLCASSLEAEGTTQYFGPGTRLLVL.

This sequence joins TRBV29-1 and TRBJ2-5, with 12 bases lining up with TRBD1. The V gene's germline CDR1 is SQVTM and CDR2 ANQGSEA. The CDR3 is 13 residues long. With V trimmed by 6 bases and J by 4 bases, 3 bases remained unmatched. DNA of the CDR3: TGCAGCGTGGGGACAGGGGGCGGAGAGACCCAGTACTTC. Encoded protein: CSVGTGGGETQYF.

The sample holds a few counts of this clone. V is TRBV27 and J is TRBJ2-5; D call uncertain. V was clipped by 6 bases and J by 5 bases, with 10 bases between them. The CDR3 is made up of 12 amino acids. The germline gives CDR1 MNHEY, CDR2 SMNVEV (reference sequence). The CDR3 spells CASRTVGETQYF. The CDR3 nucleotides read TGTGCCAGCAGGACGGTGGGGGAGACCCAGTACTTC.

This chain connects TRBV9 to TRBJ2-1; 8 nucleotides align to TRBD2. V dropped 0 bases and J dropped 7; count of bases not matched to a gene: 9. The germline CDR1 and CDR2 sequences are SGDLS and YYNGEE. The length of the CDR3 is 16 residues. The CDR3 reads CASSVGSTGGLNEQFF. The CDR3 bases are TGTGCCAGCAGCGTAGGTTCTACGGGAGGGCTAAATGAGCAGTTCTTC.

The sample holds one count of this clone. V is TRBV25-1 and J is TRBJ1-2; a possible D gene is TRBD1 (6 bases). V lost 6 bases, J lost 4 bases, and 9 bases lay in between. Germline V lookup: CDR1 MGHDK, CDR2 SYGVNS. The CDR3 is 12 amino acids. CDR3 nucleotides: TGTGCCAGCAGACAGGGTAGCTATGGCTACACCTTC. It specifies CASRQGSYGYTF.

The chain links TRBV7-2 to TRBJ2-7; no clear D gene. The CDR3 contains 16 residues. Trimming pared 4 bases from V and 0 bases from J, leaving 16 bases between. CDR1 is SGHTA and CDR2 is FQGNSA in the germline V gene. The CDR3 spells CASSSSGQKSSYEQYF. Here the CDR3 DNA reads TGTGCCAGCAGCTCCTCCGGGCAAAAGAGCTCCTACGAGCAGTACTTC. Together with reference TRBV7-2 and TRBJ2-7, the CDR3 gives the full variable domain: GAGVSQSPSNKVTEKGKDVELRCDPISGHTALYWYRQSLGQGLEFLIYFQGNSAPDKSGLPSDRFSAERTGGSVSTLTIQRTQQEDSAVYLCASSSSGQKSSYEQYFGPGTRLTVT.